Here is one T cell receptor (beta chain) with its context. This sample is part of a study of CD8+ T cells in alopecia areata. Study information: The authors scored treated patients' severity by affected scalp percentage.

The CDR3 runs 13 residues. Trimming cost V 4 bases and J 3 bases, with 6 bases left between them. Germline CDR1 is MGHDK and CDR2 is SYGVNS. The sequencing template was cDNA reverse transcribed from extracted RNA. The repertoire was sequenced with immunoSEQ multiplex PCR; TCRdb's copy has only in-frame clones and lacks some. The sample shows 200,000 to 250,000 clones, more than 45% of them seen only once. Treatment described: oral pan-JAK inhibitor, 5-10 mg twice daily. The chain joins TRBV25-1 to TRBJ1-4; D gene unclear. The specimen comprised CD4+ T cells sorted from blood, sampled at week 4, from a patient treated with tofacitinib. The clonotype originates from a human donor with alopecia areata. CDR3 amino acids: CASSVAPNEKLFF. CDR3 coding DNA: TGTGCCAGCAGTGTCGCACCTAATGAAAAACTGTTTTTT. Together with reference TRBV25-1 and TRBJ1-4, the CDR3 gives the full variable domain: EADIYQTPRYLVIGTGKKITLECSQTMGHDKMYWYQQDPGMELHLIHYSYGVNSTEKGDLSSESTVSRIRTEHFPLTLESARPSHTSQYLCASSVAPNEKLFFGSGTQLSVL.